This T cell receptor beta chain came from a study of blood T cells in healthy people across ages. Study-wide results and caveats: Unsorted PBMCs blocked a conclusive comparison of naive and antigen-experienced cells.

Each sample had at least 6 million PBMCs isolated. Alongside a J-beta primer mix, a sample-barcoded 5' primer served in a second PCR lasting about 7 to 12 cycles. TCRdb recomputed calls from the 5' RACE reads with MiXCR, one row per CDR3 protein. The repertoire consists of about 400,000 distinct CDR3 sequences, with about 55% occurring once and the leading ten covering 51%. With regard to this clonotype: What it recognizes is unknown. This may arise from a read error, as a much more abundant clone is one base away.

The CDR3 spans 12 residues. Per the germline V gene, CDR1 is SNHLY and CDR2 is FYNNEI. The rearrangement joins TRBV2 to TRBJ2-7; D remains unclear. The TCR sequence derives from a man aged 55 to 69 in good health. The sequenced sample consisted of blood. The CDR3 loop is CSSSPQVYEQYF. The CDR3 nucleotides are TGTTCCAGCAGCCCGCAGGTCTACGAGCAGTACTTC. The full variable domain, rest sourced from reference TRBV2 and TRBJ2-7, is EPEVTQTPSHQVTQMGQEVILRCVPISNHLYFYWYRQILGQKVEFLVSFYNNEISEKSEIFDDQFSVERPDGSNFTLKIRSTKLEDSAMYFCSSSPQVYEQYFGPGTRLTVT.